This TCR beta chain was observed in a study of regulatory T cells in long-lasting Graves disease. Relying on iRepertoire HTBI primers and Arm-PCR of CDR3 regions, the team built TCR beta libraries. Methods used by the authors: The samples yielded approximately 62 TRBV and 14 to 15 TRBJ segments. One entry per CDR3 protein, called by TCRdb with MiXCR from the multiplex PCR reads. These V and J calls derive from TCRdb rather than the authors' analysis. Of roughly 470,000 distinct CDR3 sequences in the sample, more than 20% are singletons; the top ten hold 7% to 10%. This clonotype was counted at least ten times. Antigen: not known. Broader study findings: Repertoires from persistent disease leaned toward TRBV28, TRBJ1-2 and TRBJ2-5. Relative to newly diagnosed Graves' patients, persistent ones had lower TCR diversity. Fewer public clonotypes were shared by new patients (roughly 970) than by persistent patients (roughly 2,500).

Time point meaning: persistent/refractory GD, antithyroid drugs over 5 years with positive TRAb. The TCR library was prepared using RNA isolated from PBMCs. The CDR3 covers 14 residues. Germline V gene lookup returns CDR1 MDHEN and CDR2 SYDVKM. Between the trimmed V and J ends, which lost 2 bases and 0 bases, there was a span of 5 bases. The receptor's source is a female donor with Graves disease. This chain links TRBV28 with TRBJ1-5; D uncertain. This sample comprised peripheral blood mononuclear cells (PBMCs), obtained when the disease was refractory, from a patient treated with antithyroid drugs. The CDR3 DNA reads TGTGCCAGCAGTTTACACGTTAGCAATCAGCCCCAGCATTTT. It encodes CASSLHVSNQPQHF. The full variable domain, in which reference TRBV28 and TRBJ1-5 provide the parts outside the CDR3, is DVKVTQSSRYLVKRTGEKVFLECVQDMDHENMFWYRQDPGLGLRLIYFSYDVKMKEKGDIPEGYSVSREKKERFSLILESASTNQTSMYLCASSLHVSNQPQHFGDGTRLSIL.